Presented here are 10 T cell receptor beta chains from one specimen sequenced in a study of blood T cell repertoires in COVID-19. The table came from immunoSEQ multiplex PCR; TCRdb's copy has only in-frame clones and leaves some out. The profile shows 100,000 to 150,000 clones, approximately 80% of them singletons. The sample comprised peripheral blood. These receptors all stem from a human donor in a cohort sampled during active COVID-19.

This clone has more than one count but fewer than ten. The V gene is TRBV6-2 or TRBV6-3, the J gene TRBJ1-4; TRBD1 is a possible D gene (5 bases). With 4 bases removed from V and 8 bases from J, the gap between germline ends came to 20 bases. CDR1 is MNHEY and CDR2 is SVGEGT in the germline V gene. CDR3 length: 16 amino acids. The CDR3 region has the DNA TGTGCCAGCAGTTCCGCCCCCCGCAGGGTATCGGAAAAACTGTTTTTT. Its protein product is CASSSAPRRVSEKLFF.

Concerning this clone: Other DNA sequences in the same sample also yield this CDR3. V is TRBV7-2 and J is TRBJ2-3; D perhaps matches TRBD2 (6 bases). Germline values: CDR1 SGHTA, CDR2 FQGNSA. This CDR3 is 15 amino acids long. Trimming took 0 bases from V and 1 from J, leaving 8 bases between them. For the CDR3, the DNA is TGTGCCAGCAGCTTAGCTTCGGGGGGCACAGATACGCAGTATTTT. Translation: CASSLASGGTDTQYF.

This clone came up a few times. CDR3 sequence reads: CASSPGRVSGTEAFF. The DNA for the CDR3 is TGTGCCAGCTCACCGGGCAGGGTTTCGGGCACTGAAGCTTTCTTT. The chain employs TRBV18 and TRBJ1-1; tentative D call: TRBD1 (5 bases). Germline-derived CDR1 and CDR2 are KGHSH and LQKENI. The V gene lost 3 bases and the J gene lost 4 bases, with 15 bases spanning the gap. The CDR3 loop spans 15 amino acids. The whole variable domain, filled in from reference TRBV18 and TRBJ1-1, reads NAGVMQNPRHLVRRRGQEARLRCSPMKGHSHVYWYRQLPEEGLKFMVYLQKENIIDESGMPKERFSAEFPKEGPSILRIQQVVRGDSAAYFCASSPGRVSGTEAFFGQGTRLTVV.

The rearrangement joins TRBV7-2 to TRBJ1-2; a possible D gene is TRBD1 (5 bases). CDR1 is SGHTA, CDR2 FQGNSA, per germline. The CDR3 is 14 residues long. V was cut by 1 base and J by 7 bases, with 13 bases left in between. The CDR3 is CASSLDTDTLGYTF. The CDR3 coding sequence is TGTGCCAGCAGCTTAGATACGGACACTCTTGGCTACACCTTC.

The chain recombines TRBV7-8 with TRBJ1-4; weak D call: TRBD1 (6 bases). Trimming removed 5 bases from V and 3 bases from J, with 16 bases in between. Germline CDR1 reads SGHVS; CDR2 reads FQNEAQ. This CDR3 spans 16 amino acids. The CDR3 sequence is CASSPGRGLANEKLFF. CDR3 bases: TGTGCCAGCAGCCCCGGGCGGGGGCTGGCTAATGAAAAACTGTTTTTT.

Here the CDR3 reads CASSGGQSNQPQHF. CDR3 in DNA: TGTGCCAGCAGCGGTGGACAGAGCAATCAGCCCCAGCATTTT. The chain carries TRBV9 and TRBJ1-5; tentative D call: TRBD1 (6 bases). From germline, CDR1 is SGDLS and CDR2 YYNGEE. Between the trimmed V and J ends, which lost 3 bases and 1 base, there was a span of 8 bases. The CDR3 contains 14 residues. The whole variable domain, filled in from reference TRBV9 and TRBJ1-5, reads DSGVTQTPKHLITATGQRVTLRCSPRSGDLSVYWYQQSLDQGLQFLIQYYNGEERAKGNILERFSAQQFPDLHSELNLSSLELGDSALYFCASSGGQSNQPQHFGDGTRLSIL.

The rearrangement uses TRBV2 and TRBJ1-6, with 7 bases aligning to TRBD1. V gave up 8 bases and J gave up 9 bases; unmatched junction bases: 7. Per the germline V gene, CDR1 is SNHLY and CDR2 is FYNNEI. The CDR3 has 13 amino acids. CDR3 bases: TGTGCCAGCCTGACAGGGAATGGTTCACCCCTCCACTTT. Translation: CASLTGNGSPLHF.

The gene calls are TRBV3-1 (or the pseudogene TRBV3-2) and TRBJ2-1; D may be TRBD2 (6 bases). In germline, CDR1 is LGHDT, CDR2 YNNKEL (reference sequence). The CDR3 has 13 residues. With 5 bases removed from V and 6 bases from J, the gap between germline ends came to 11 bases. The CDR3 region is CASSTRTINEQFF. CDR3 DNA sequence: TGTGCCAGCAGCACTAGGACTATCAATGAGCAGTTCTTC.

This clone has more than one count but fewer than ten. The chain has TRBV28 and TRBJ2-7; the D is unclear. Trimming took 3 bases from V and 3 from J, leaving 9 bases between them. The germline CDR1 and CDR2 sequences are MDHEN and SYDVKM. The CDR3 runs 13 residues. CDR3 sequence (DNA): TGTGCCAGCAGTTTCGGCAGGCTCTACGAGCAGTACTTC. Residues: CASSFGRLYEQYF.

The chain combines TRBV4-3 with TRBJ1-1; D remains unclear. V shed 4 bases and J shed 3 bases, with 15 bases lying between them. The CDR3 consists of 15 residues. Looked up from germline, CDR1 is LGHNA and CDR2 is YSLEER. Here the CDR3 DNA reads TGCGCCAGCAGCCCAGGAGGTCCCGGGGACACTGAAGCTTTCTTT. Translated: CASSPGGPGDTEAFF.